This is a list of T cell receptor beta chains from one sample in a study of blood T cell repertoires in COVID-19. Assay used: immunoSEQ multiplex PCR; TCRdb lists only in-frame clones, some missing. The sample consists of about 210,000 clones, about 81% of them appearing once. The sample consisted of peripheral blood. These receptors originate from a woman between 70 and 85 years old with COVID-19, enrolled during active disease. Each CDR3 is given with its conserved first and last residue. A D gene is named only where the DNA matches it firmly. The size entry is marked missing in some rows and otherwise reads once, few, many or a size class.

TRBD1,TRBJ1-2,TRBV28,.,CASSFRQGAYGYTF,TGTGCCAGCAGTTTTAGACAGGGTGCCTATGGCTACACCTTC
TRBD1,TRBJ1-5,TRBV19,.,CASSMTGGGQPQHF,TGTGCCAGTAGTATGACAGGGGGAGGTCAGCCCCAGCATTTT
.,TRBJ1-1,TRBV27,.,CASSTQGSEAFF,TGTGCCAGCAGTACCCAGGGGTCTGAAGCTTTCTTT
TRBD1,TRBJ2-3,TRBV7-9,.,CASRLDRGSTDTQYF,TGTGCCAGCCGACTGGACAGGGGGAGTACAGATACGCAGTATTTT
.,TRBJ2-7,TRBV5-1,.,CASSLSQVSYEQYF,TGCGCCAGCAGCTTGAGCCAGGTCTCCTACGAGCAGTACTTC
TRBD1,TRBJ2-7,TRBV5-1,.,CASSVGQGGYYEQYF,TGCGCCAGCAGCGTAGGACAGGGTGGCTACTACGAGCAGTACTTC
TRBD2,TRBJ2-1,TRBV7-9,.,CASSRSSGGLREQFF,TGTGCCAGCAGCCGTTCTAGCGGGGGACTGCGGGAGCAGTTCTTC
.,TRBJ2-2,TRBV10-3,once,CAISSLGGEAGELFF,TGTGCCATCAGTTCGTTGGGGGGAGAGGCCGGGGAGCTGTTTTTT
TRBD2,TRBJ2-5,TRBV7-9,.,CASSKRFDSGSLGQETQYF,TGTGCCAGCAGTAAACGTTTTGATAGCGGGTCCCTGGGCCAAGAGACCCAGTACTTC
.,TRBJ1-4,TRBV28,.,CASGTLNRDYEKLFF,TGTGCCAGCGGTACTCTGAATCGGGATTATGAAAAACTGTTTTTT
TRBD1,TRBJ2-7,TRBV7-3,.,CASSLGGQAYEQYF,TGTGCCAGCAGCTTAGGTGGACAGGCCTACGAGCAGTACTTC
.,TRBJ2-7,TRBV2,.,CASSVGGAYEQYF,TGTGCCAGCAGTGTAGGCGGGGCCTACGAGCAGTACTTC
TRBD2,TRBJ2-1,TRBV28,.,CASSFRASGSGSYNEQFF,TGTGCCAGCAGTTTTAGGGCTAGCGGGAGTGGCTCCTACAATGAGCAGTTCTTC
TRBD1,TRBJ1-2,TRBV10-3,few,CAIRGTGQNYGYTF,TGTGCCATCAGAGGGACAGGGCAGAACTATGGCTACACCTTC
TRBD2,TRBJ2-7,TRBV3-1/TRBV3-2,.,CASSPEGTSGGYEQYF,TGTGCCAGCAGCCCCGAGGGTACTAGCGGGGGGTACGAGCAGTACTTC
TRBD1,TRBJ1-2,TRBV6-1,.,CASSEYWTGGVGYTF,TGTGCCAGCAGTGAATATTGGACAGGGGGCGTTGGCTACACCTTC
TRBD1,TRBJ1-6,TRBV9,.,CASSDRGSYNSPLHF,TGTGCCAGCAGCGACAGGGGATCCTATAATTCACCCCTCCACTTT
.,TRBJ1-1,TRBV10-2,.,CASIGGRNTEAFF,TGCGCCAGCATAGGCGGAAGGAACACTGAAGCTTTCTTT
.,TRBJ1-4,TRBV5-1,.,CASSRNLGADNEKLFF,TGCGCCAGCAGCCGGAACCTAGGCGCAGATAATGAAAAACTGTTTTTT
TRBD1,TRBJ2-3,TRBV5-1,once,CASSFLGQADTQYF,TGCGCCAGCAGCTTCTTAGGACAGGCAGATACGCAGTATTTT
.,TRBJ2-7,TRBV6-2/TRBV6-3,once,CASSYPTSTYEQYF,TGTGCCAGCAGTTACCCGACAAGTACCTACGAGCAGTACTTC
.,TRBJ1-4,TRBV5-1,.,CASSLAQANEKLFF,TGCGCCAGCAGCTTGGCACAGGCTAATGAAAAACTGTTTTTT
TRBD1,TRBJ2-7,TRBV19,.,CASALAGGAEQYF,TGTGCCAGTGCCCTGGCAGGGGGCGCCGAGCAGTACTTC
.,TRBJ2-7,TRBV5-1,.,CASSLADEQYF,TGCGCCAGCAGCTTGGCGGACGAGCAGTACTTC